These T cell receptor beta chains were read from a single sample in a study of cytomegalovirus exposure and HLA in healthy donors. The assay was immunoSEQ multiplex PCR, and TCRdb's table has in-frame clones only and misses some. The data contain 150,000 to 200,000 clones, 75% to 90% of them singletons. Sequenced sample: PBMCs. These receptor sequences come from a man aged 45-60 years in good health and CMV-seronegative. The CDR3 runs from the conserved cysteine through the conserved F or W. A D gene is named only where the DNA matches it firmly. Only part of the rows carry a size: once, few, many, or a class if the clone is expanded.

CDR3: CASSQGLGNTGELFF
D: .
size: .
V: TRBV4-2
length: 15

CDR3: CASSLVGGANTEAFF
D: TRBD1
size: .
V: TRBV7-9
length: 15

CDR3: CASSLPGTGSYNEQFF
D: TRBD1
size: once
V: TRBV19
length: 16

CDR3: CASSWGAGGNTDTQYF
D: TRBD2
size: .
V: TRBV5-1
length: 16

CDR3: CASRQGGTAKNIQYF
D: TRBD1
size: .
V: TRBV7-2
length: 15

CDR3: CASSLGTSGRFEQFF
D: TRBD2
size: .
V: TRBV5-4
length: 15

CDR3: CASSLSGPMNSPLHF
D: .
size: .
V: TRBV5-4
length: 15

CDR3: CASLGLDQEQYF
D: .
size: few
V: TRBV19
length: 12

CDR3: CASSQGTAYGYTF
D: TRBD1
size: .
V: TRBV28
length: 13

CDR3: CASSAWRASYNSPLHF
D: .
size: .
V: TRBV6-1
length: 16

CDR3: CASSERDFTGELFF
D: .
size: .
V: TRBV2
length: 14

CDR3: CSARDSRRLEQFF
D: TRBD1
size: .
V: TRBV29-1
length: 13

CDR3: CASSLAGGSYEQYF
D: TRBD2
size: .
V: TRBV5-1
length: 14

CDR3: CASSLGGESSYEQYF
D: .
size: .
V: TRBV5-6
length: 15

CDR3: CASSSPQVNYGYTF
D: .
size: .
V: TRBV5-5
length: 14

CDR3: CASSLGLAGSYEQYF
D: TRBD2
size: once
V: TRBV5-5
length: 15

CDR3: CASSQDGTGVQPQHF
D: TRBD1
size: .
V: TRBV4-3
length: 15

CDR3: CASNFKGRAYEQYF
D: .
size: once
V: TRBV7-2
length: 14

CDR3: CASRQTTGNTEAFF
D: .
size: .
V: TRBV7-2
length: 14